This T cell receptor beta chain came from a study of human T cells and chemical hapten exposure. This clonotype was detected ten times or more. The germline gives CDR1 SGHVS, CDR2 FNYEAQ. V lost 5 bases and J 0 bases, leaving 12 bases between the germline ends. The CDR3 runs 15 residues. From the RACE reads, TCRdb called clonotypes with MiXCR, one entry per CDR3 protein. The sample yields more than 75,000 distinct CDR3 sequences, 8.6% seen once. As to time point: healthy volunteer bleed at 6 weeks. Unfractionated whole blood yielded the extracted total RNA. The sequence was obtained from a male donor in good health. Some clones in this sample may be carry-over from other donors' samples. The sequenced material came from whole blood. The rearrangement uses TRBV7-6 and TRBJ2-3; possible D gene TRBD1, 6 bases. The CDR3: CASSTTQGSTDTQYF. CDR3 nucleotides: TGTGCCAGCAGCACAACACAGGGCAGCACAGATACGCAGTATTTT.